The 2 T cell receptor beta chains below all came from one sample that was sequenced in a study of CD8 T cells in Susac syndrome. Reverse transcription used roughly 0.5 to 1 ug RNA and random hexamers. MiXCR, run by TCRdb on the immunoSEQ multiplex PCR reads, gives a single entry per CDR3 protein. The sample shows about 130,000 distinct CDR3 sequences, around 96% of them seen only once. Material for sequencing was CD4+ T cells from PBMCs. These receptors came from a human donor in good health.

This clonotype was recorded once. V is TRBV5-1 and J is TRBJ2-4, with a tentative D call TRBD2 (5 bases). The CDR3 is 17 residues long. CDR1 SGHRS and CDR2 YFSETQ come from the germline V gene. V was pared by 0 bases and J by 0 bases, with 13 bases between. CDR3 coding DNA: TGCGCCAGCAGCTTGGCAGAGGCGGGTCCAGCCAAAAACATTCAGTACTTC. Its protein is CASSLAEAGPAKNIQYF.

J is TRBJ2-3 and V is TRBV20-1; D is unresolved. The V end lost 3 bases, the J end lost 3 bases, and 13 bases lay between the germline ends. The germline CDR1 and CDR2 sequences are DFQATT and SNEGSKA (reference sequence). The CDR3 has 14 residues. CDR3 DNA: TGCAGTGCTAGGAGGAACTCACGAACAGATACGCAGTATTTT. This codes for CSARRNSRTDTQYF.